This TCR beta chain is from a study of CD8+ T cells in alopecia areata. cDNA reverse transcribed from extracted RNA served as the sequencing template. TCRdb keeps only in-frame clones here, not all; method: immunoSEQ multiplex PCR. The sample yields about 200,000 clones, about 60% seen once. CDR3 size: 13 residues. With 7 bases removed from V and 5 bases from J, the gap between germline ends came to 18 bases. CDR1 is SQVTM, CDR2 ANQGSEA, per germline. The treatment: oral pan-JAK inhibitor, 5-10 mg twice daily. This clone was counted between two and nine times. Sequenced here: CD4+ T cells sorted from blood, sampled at week 4, from a patient treated with tofacitinib. V gene TRBV29-1 combines with J gene TRBJ2-7; D is perhaps TRBD2 (5 bases). The sequence derives from a human donor with alopecia areata. The CDR3 DNA reads as TGCAGCGCTAGCCCCCATGCCAGTAACGAGCAGTACTTC. Translating it yields CSASPHASNEQYF.